This is a list of T cell receptor beta chains from one sample in a study of blood T cell repertoires in COVID-19. Clones were sequenced by immunoSEQ multiplex PCR, and TCRdb holds only the in-frame ones, with some missing. The profile shows 250,000 to 300,000 clones, around 88% of them singletons. The sequenced sample was peripheral blood. The source of these receptors is a woman between 70 and 85 years old with COVID-19, enrolled during active disease. Both conserved end residues are part of each CDR3. The order of the fields is V gene, J gene, CDR3 protein.

V: TRBV5-1; J: TRBJ1-2; CDR3: CASSLSSGKSGSYGYTF
V: TRBV4-1; J: TRBJ2-7; CDR3: CASSQPGSHEQYF
V: TRBV27; J: TRBJ2-3; CDR3: CASSSRGGAPDTQYF
V: TRBV7-9; J: TRBJ2-2; CDR3: CASSYTLGLGAGELFF
V: TRBV30; J: TRBJ1-2; CDR3: CAWSRLGGPFYGYTF
V: TRBV11-2; J: TRBJ1-4; CDR3: CASSHPQGDEKLFF
V: TRBV5-8; J: TRBJ2-7; CDR3: CASSLVGSGGPYEQYF
V: TRBV30; J: TRBJ1-5; CDR3: CAWSPDQGNQPQHF
V: TRBV30; J: TRBJ1-3; CDR3: CARAQGPGNTIYF
V: TRBV28; J: TRBJ1-2; CDR3: CASRNPGGGYGYTF
V: TRBV5-6; J: TRBJ2-7; CDR3: CASSWTGGSGEQYF
V: TRBV12-5; J: TRBJ2-1; CDR3: CASGGQGLAGGSSYNEQFF
V: TRBV20-1; J: TRBJ1-2; CDR3: CSATQNYGYTF
V: TRBV28; J: TRBJ1-3; CDR3: CASLGGAPSSGNTIYF
V: TRBV6-5; J: TRBJ1-1; CDR3: CASSPLVTDSEAFF
V: TRBV7-2; J: TRBJ1-5; CDR3: CASSFGLPGQPQHF
V: TRBV19; J: TRBJ1-2; CDR3: CASSLGKNNYGYTF
V: TRBV2; J: TRBJ1-5; CDR3: CASSRDRDPQPQHF
V: TRBV7-8; J: TRBJ1-1; CDR3: CASSKIPSTYTEAFF
V: TRBV29-1; J: TRBJ2-5; CDR3: CSVDGTTGGGETQYF
V: TRBV29-1; J: TRBJ2-5; CDR3: CSVATPPGRPQETQYF
V: TRBV19; J: TRBJ1-5; CDR3: CASNRGGQGNQPQHF
V: TRBV7-2; J: TRBJ1-1; CDR3: CASSLSPVNTEAFF
V: TRBV9; J: TRBJ2-5; CDR3: CASSVGLAGAQETQYF
V: TRBV7-9; J: TRBJ1-5; CDR3: CASSLDRGREQPQHF
V: TRBV28; J: TRBJ2-5; CDR3: CASSLLVAKGETQYF
V: TRBV20-1; J: TRBJ2-3; CDR3: CSASADTQYF
V: TRBV30; J: TRBJ2-2; CDR3: CAWSVQGAGELFF
V: TRBV9; J: TRBJ2-7; CDR3: CASSVGPTSSYEQYF
V: TRBV6-6; J: TRBJ2-7; CDR3: CASSYGRGASYEQYF
V: TRBV7-2; J: TRBJ1-2; CDR3: CASSPSDRGGYGYTF
V: TRBV12-3/TRBV12-4; J: TRBJ2-7; CDR3: CASRTGTTYEQYF
V: TRBV5-1; J: TRBJ1-3; CDR3: CASSLDRAAGNTIYF
V: TRBV12-3/TRBV12-4; J: TRBJ1-2; CDR3: CASSLTDSYGYTF
V: TRBV10-2; J: TRBJ2-7; CDR3: CASSDWRGGGQYF
V: TRBV6-2/TRBV6-3; J: TRBJ1-5; CDR3: CASSYFLNQPQHF
V: TRBV7-2; J: TRBJ1-4; CDR3: CASSLLRSPGQVSEKLFF
V: TRBV2; J: TRBJ1-1; CDR3: CASRIGQQLNTEAFF
V: TRBV4-2; J: TRBJ2-5; CDR3: CASSQTGTAQETQYF
V: TRBV12-5; J: TRBJ1-5; CDR3: CASGLWQGGQPQHF
V: TRBV24-1; J: TRBJ1-2; CDR3: CATSEDREVVGYTF
V: TRBV3-1/TRBV3-2; J: TRBJ2-7; CDR3: CASSPSQGNYEQYF
V: TRBV5-1; J: TRBJ2-7; CDR3: CASRQTGVEEQYF
V: TRBV7-2; J: TRBJ2-2; CDR3: CASSLPKGRTSRTGELFF
V: TRBV27; J: TRBJ2-1; CDR3: CASRHRLAGVGTPYNEQFF
V: TRBV7-2; J: TRBJ2-3; CDR3: CASSLQGAEDTQYF
V: TRBV3-1/TRBV3-2; J: TRBJ2-1; CDR3: CASSQVRGGYNEQFF
V: TRBV7-9; J: TRBJ2-3; CDR3: CASSLKGSNTDTQYF
V: TRBV18; J: TRBJ1-1; CDR3: CASSPGGILGAFF
V: TRBV15; J: TRBJ2-7; CDR3: CATSRDRSSYEQYF
V: TRBV5-1; J: TRBJ1-2; CDR3: CASTSGYGYTF
V: TRBV2; J: TRBJ1-1; CDR3: CASSEARGRTISFF
V: TRBV28; J: TRBJ2-7; CDR3: CASSWGTGRTREQYF
V: TRBV7-2; J: TRBJ1-1; CDR3: CASSLMSMNTEAFF
V: TRBV3-1/TRBV3-2; J: TRBJ2-7; CDR3: CASSQGTRDWLYEQYF
V: TRBV6-6; J: TRBJ2-1; CDR3: CASSNLAGGSNEQFF
V: TRBV5-6; J: TRBJ1-1; CDR3: CASSTWTGRHTEAFF
V: TRBV7-2; J: TRBJ1-1; CDR3: CASSPRTGLNTEAFF